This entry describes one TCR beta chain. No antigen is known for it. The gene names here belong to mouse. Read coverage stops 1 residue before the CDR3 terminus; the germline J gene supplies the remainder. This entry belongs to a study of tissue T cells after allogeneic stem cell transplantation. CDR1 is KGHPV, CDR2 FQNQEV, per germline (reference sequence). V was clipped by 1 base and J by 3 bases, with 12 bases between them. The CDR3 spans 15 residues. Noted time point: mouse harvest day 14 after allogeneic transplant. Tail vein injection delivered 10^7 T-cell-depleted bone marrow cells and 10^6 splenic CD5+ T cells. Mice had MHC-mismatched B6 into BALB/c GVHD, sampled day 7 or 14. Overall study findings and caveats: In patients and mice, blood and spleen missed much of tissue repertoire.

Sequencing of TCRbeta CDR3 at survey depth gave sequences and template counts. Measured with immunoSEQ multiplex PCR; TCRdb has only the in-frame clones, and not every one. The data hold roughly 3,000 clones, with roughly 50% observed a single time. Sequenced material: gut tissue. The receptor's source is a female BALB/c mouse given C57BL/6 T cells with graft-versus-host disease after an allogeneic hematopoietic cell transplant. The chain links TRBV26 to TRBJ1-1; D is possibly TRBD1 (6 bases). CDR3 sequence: CASSLWGARDTEVFF. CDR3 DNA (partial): TGTGCCAGCAGTCTGTGGGGGGCGCGGGACACAGAAGTCTTC.